The 9 T cell receptor beta chains in this list originate from one sample, sequenced in a study of chronic HIV infection and antiretroviral therapy. TCRdb re-called the 5' RACE reads through MiXCR, storing one row per CDR3 protein. The sample includes approximately 40,000 distinct CDR3 sequences, more than 8% of them seen just once. Sequencing used peripheral blood. Receptor source: an adult who had HIV and had not received antiretroviral therapy, or was an uninfected healthy control (not recorded which).

This chain links TRBV2 with TRBJ2-3; D is unresolved. Trimming cost V 11 bases and J 6 bases, with 24 bases left between them. Germline values: CDR1 SNHLY, CDR2 FYNNEI. The CDR3 is 15 amino acids. CDR3 nucleotide sequence: TGTGCCTCAGGAAGCCACCTCCGTTGGTCGGATACGCAGTATTTT. Translating it yields CASGSHLRWSDTQYF.

The sample holds a few counts of this clonotype. The rearrangement uses TRBV12-3 or TRBV12-4 and TRBJ1-2; D possibly corresponds to TRBD1 (6 bases). The CDR3 has 13 amino acids. The ends were cut back, 7 bases at V and 4 bases at J, with 13 bases in the middle. CDR3: CASTPDSSYGYTF. DNA for the CDR3: TGTGCCAGCACCCCGGACAGCAGCTATGGCTACACCTTC.

This clonotype was picked up a small number of times. The CDR3 spells CSVDSRTGGTDTQYF. The CDR3 coding sequence is TGCAGCGTTGATTCTAGGACAGGAGGCACAGATACGCAGTATTTT. The chain couples TRBV29-1 to TRBJ2-3; TRBD1 matches 7 bases. Trimming at V came to 3 bases and at J to 1 base, leaving 7 bases not matched to a gene. Germline CDR1 reads SQVTM; CDR2 reads ANQGSEA. CDR3 length: 15 amino acids.

This clonotype was found many times. The chain carries TRBV6-2 or TRBV6-3 and TRBJ2-3; 7 bases map to TRBD2. The CDR3 spans 16 residues. J lost 5 bases, V lost 4 bases, and 12 bases had no gene match. Germline CDR1 and CDR2: MNHEY and SVGEGT. The CDR3 sequence: CASSFGTPWEGDTQYF. Written as DNA, the CDR3 is TGTGCCAGCAGTTTCGGGACTCCTTGGGAGGGAGATACGCAGTATTTT.

This clonotype was picked up many times. The rearrangement joins TRBV3-1 to TRBJ2-3, with D uncertain. The CDR3 contains 12 residues. Germline assignment: CDR1 LGHDT and CDR2 YNNKEL (reference sequence). With 4 bases removed from V and 2 bases from J, the gap between germline ends came to 4 bases. DNA of the CDR3: TGTGCCAGCAGCCTTTACACAGATACGCAGTATTTT. It translates to CASSLYTDTQYF.

The V and J genes are TRBV5-1 and TRBJ1-1; the match to TRBD1 covers 12 bases. J was trimmed by 1 base and V by 3 bases; bases with no gene match: 1. The germline V gene encodes CDR1 SGHRS and CDR2 YFSETQ. CDR3 length: 15 amino acids. CDR3: CASSWGQGANTEAFF. In DNA form, the CDR3 reads TGCGCCAGCAGCTGGGGACAGGGGGCGAACACTGAAGCTTTCTTT.

In this sample, this clonotype turned up many times. This rearrangement joins TRBV7-9 to TRBJ1-5; D is undetermined. Germline assignment: CDR1 SEHNR and CDR2 FQNEAQ (reference sequence). The ends were cut back, 1 base at V and 11 bases at J, with 15 bases in the middle. CDR3 length: 14 residues. CDR3: CASSLETAFGTQHF. CDR3 bases: TGTGCCAGCAGCTTAGAGACGGCGTTTGGGACCCAGCATTTT.

This clonotype was counted a few times. V gene TRBV5-1 combines with J gene TRBJ1-1; a weak D match, TRBD1 (5 bases). Germline CDR1 SGHRS, CDR2 YFSETQ. Trimming pared 3 bases from V and 0 bases from J, leaving 12 bases between. The CDR3 is 15 residues long. The DNA of the CDR3 is TGCGCCAGCAGCTACCAAACAGGAATGAACACTGAAGCTTTCTTT. It yields the protein CASSYQTGMNTEAFF.

This clonotype was found a few times. The genes are TRBV6-6 and TRBJ2-5; D is perhaps TRBD2 (6 bases). V was clipped by 8 bases and J by 0 bases, with 13 bases between them. CDR3 size: 14 residues. Germline V gene sequence: CDR1 MNHNY, CDR2 SVGAGI (reference sequence). The DNA of the CDR3 is TGTGCCAGCGGCGGGGAGGCCAACCAAGAGACCCAGTACTTC. Amino acids: CASGGEANQETQYF.